Ten or more counts support the clone carrying this T cell receptor beta chain. This sample was included in a study of blood T cells in healthy people across ages. Then a second PCR, running roughly 7 to 11 cycles, was carried out with a sample-barcoded 5' primer and a J-beta primer mix. From the 5' RACE reads, TCRdb called clonotypes with MiXCR, one entry per CDR3 protein. The data hold about a million distinct CDR3 sequences, with just over 50% observed a single time. What was sequenced was blood. The TCR originated in a woman aged 55 to 70 in good health.

The CDR3 sequence: CSVVGSGANVLTF. The DNA of the CDR3 is TGCAGCGTTGTAGGCTCTGGGGCCAACGTCCTGACTTTC. V usage is TRBV29-1 and J usage is TRBJ2-6; D not certain. V was trimmed by 4 bases and J by 0 bases, leaving 4 bases between them. Germline CDR1 and CDR2: SQVTM and ANQGSEA. The CDR3 sequence is 13 residues long.